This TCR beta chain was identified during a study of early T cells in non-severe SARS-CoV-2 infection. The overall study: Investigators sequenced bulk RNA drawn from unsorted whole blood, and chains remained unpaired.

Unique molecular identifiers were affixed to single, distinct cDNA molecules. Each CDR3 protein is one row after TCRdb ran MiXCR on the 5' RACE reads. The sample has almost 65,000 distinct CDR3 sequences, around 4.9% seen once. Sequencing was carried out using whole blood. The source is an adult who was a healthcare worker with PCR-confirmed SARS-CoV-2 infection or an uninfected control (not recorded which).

The CDR3 reads CASSSVAGFATDTQYF. The DNA for the CDR3 is TGTGCCAGCAGCTCGGTAGCGGGATTTGCAACAGATACGCAGTATTTT. V is TRBV7-3 and J is TRBJ2-3; 8 bases line up with TRBD2. V dropped 4 bases and J dropped 3; count of bases not matched to a gene: 9. The CDR3 length is 16 residues. The germline CDR1 and CDR2 sequences are SGHTA and FQGTGA.